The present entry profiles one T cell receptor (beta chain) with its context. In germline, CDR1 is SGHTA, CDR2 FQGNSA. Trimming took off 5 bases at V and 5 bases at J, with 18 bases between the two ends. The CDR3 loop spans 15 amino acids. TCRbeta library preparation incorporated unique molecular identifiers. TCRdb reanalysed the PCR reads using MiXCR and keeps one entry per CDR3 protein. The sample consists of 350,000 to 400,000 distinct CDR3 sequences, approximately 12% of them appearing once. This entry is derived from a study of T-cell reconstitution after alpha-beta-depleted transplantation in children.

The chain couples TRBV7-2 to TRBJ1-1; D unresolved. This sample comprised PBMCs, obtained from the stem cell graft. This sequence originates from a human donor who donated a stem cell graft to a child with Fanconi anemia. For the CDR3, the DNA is TGTGCCAGCAGCGCCCAGGCGGCTGTTAGGACTGAAGCTTTCTTT. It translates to CASSAQAAVRTEAFF.